This T cell receptor beta chain was captured in a study of blood T cell repertoires in COVID-19. Study at large: The United States, Italy and Spain were the sources of the acute and convalescent COVID-19 samples. In each case, the material was cDNA or gDNA derived from T cells, B-cell-depleted T cells, or PBMCs.

The CDR3 totals 14 residues. V lost 4 bases and J lost 6; bases outside the gene matches: 9. CDR1 is SGHRS, CDR2 YFSETQ, per germline. In the original processing: Nucleated cell counts were estimated from reference gene primer amplification. Sequencing used immunoSEQ multiplex PCR; TCRdb keeps in-frame clones, though not all of them. V, J and clone size reflect that table, while D and trimming were determined from the DNA. The table lists approximately 220,000 clones, about 86% of them singletons. What was sequenced was peripheral blood. V is TRBV5-1 and J is TRBJ1-2; the match to TRBD1 covers 7 bases. This TCR came from a woman between 50 and 59 years old with acute or convalescent COVID-19. DNA of the CDR3: TGCGCCAGCAGCACTCGACAGGGATCAGATGGCTACACCTTC. It is translated as CASSTRQGSDGYTF.